Described below is a single T cell receptor (beta chain) sequence and its context. Its specificity is unknown. The CDR3 is 15 amino acids. Per germline, CDR1 ENHRY and CDR2 SYGVKD. V shed 6 bases and J 2 bases; nucleotides not matched to a gene: 10. TCRdb called the reads again in MiXCR, with one record for every CDR3 protein. The sample contains tens of thousands of distinct CDR3 sequences, 72% of which appear only once. This sample is part of a study of type 1 regulatory T cells. The wider study: An in vitro protocol generated T-allo10, a Tr1-enriched, alloantigen-specific CD4 T cell product.

The rearrangement joins TRBV10-3 to TRBJ2-7; 7 nucleotides line up with TRBD2. The TCR sequence derives from a human donor in good health. The sample was cultured T cells, either the whole culture or a sorted T cell fraction (not recorded which). Regarding subset: Tr1-enriched cell product generated in vitro against host alloantigens. The CDR3 DNA reads as TGTGCCATCAGCTCCACCGGGACTATGGCCTACGAGCAGTACTTC. It yields the protein CAISSTGTMAYEQYF.